This T cell receptor beta chain was observed in a study of blood T cell repertoires in COVID-19. As for the study in general: Sites across the United States, Italy and Spain contributed samples from acute and convalescent COVID-19. T cells, B-cell-depleted T cells, or PBMCs supplied cDNA or gDNA.

Authors' analysis steps: Estimation of nucleated cell counts was performed using reference gene primer amplification. The protocol was immunoSEQ multiplex PCR, while the TCRdb copy is restricted to in-frame clones and leaves out a portion. V, J and clone size are taken as reported in that table, and D and trimming were inferred from the DNA itself. Of 200,000 to 250,000 clones listed, approximately 80% are singletons. V was clipped by 3 bases and J by 4 bases, with 12 bases between them. This CDR3 spans 15 amino acids. Germline CDR1 is ENHRY and CDR2 is SYGVKD. The source of this sequence is a man younger than 40 with active or convalescent COVID-19. V and J are TRBV10-3 and TRBJ1-4, with D tentatively TRBD1 (5 bases). Sequenced sample: peripheral blood. This CDR3 is CAISDGAGVNEKLFF. The CDR3 region has the DNA TGTGCCATCAGTGACGGGGCGGGGGTTAATGAAAAACTGTTTTTT.